Described below is a single TCR beta chain sequence and its context. In the source study's methods: Estimation of nucleated cell counts was performed using reference gene primer amplification. Data came from immunoSEQ multiplex PCR; TCRdb stores just in-frame clones and leaves some out. That table supplies the V and J calls and clone size; D and trimming were determined from the DNA. The top ten clones hold about a tenth of a sample with some 100,000 clones, roughly nine tenths of them seen once. This entry comes from a study of blood T cell repertoires in COVID-19. Across the whole study: Collection of acute and convalescent COVID-19 samples took place in the United States, Italy and Spain. PBMCs, B-cell-depleted T cells, or T cells provided the cDNA or gDNA that made up the material.

Trimming removed 5 bases from V and 6 bases from J; junction bases left unmatched: 11. Germline V lookup: CDR1 SNHLY, CDR2 FYNNEI. This CDR3 has 16 residues. Sequenced sample: peripheral blood. This clonotype was sampled from a man aged 50-59 years with acute or convalescent COVID-19. This sequence joins TRBV2 and TRBJ2-7; 12 bases are a match to TRBD2. CDR3 region: CASSLTGLAGTSEQYF. DNA for the CDR3: TGTGCCAGCAGTCTAACGGGACTAGCGGGCACATCCGAGCAGTACTTC.